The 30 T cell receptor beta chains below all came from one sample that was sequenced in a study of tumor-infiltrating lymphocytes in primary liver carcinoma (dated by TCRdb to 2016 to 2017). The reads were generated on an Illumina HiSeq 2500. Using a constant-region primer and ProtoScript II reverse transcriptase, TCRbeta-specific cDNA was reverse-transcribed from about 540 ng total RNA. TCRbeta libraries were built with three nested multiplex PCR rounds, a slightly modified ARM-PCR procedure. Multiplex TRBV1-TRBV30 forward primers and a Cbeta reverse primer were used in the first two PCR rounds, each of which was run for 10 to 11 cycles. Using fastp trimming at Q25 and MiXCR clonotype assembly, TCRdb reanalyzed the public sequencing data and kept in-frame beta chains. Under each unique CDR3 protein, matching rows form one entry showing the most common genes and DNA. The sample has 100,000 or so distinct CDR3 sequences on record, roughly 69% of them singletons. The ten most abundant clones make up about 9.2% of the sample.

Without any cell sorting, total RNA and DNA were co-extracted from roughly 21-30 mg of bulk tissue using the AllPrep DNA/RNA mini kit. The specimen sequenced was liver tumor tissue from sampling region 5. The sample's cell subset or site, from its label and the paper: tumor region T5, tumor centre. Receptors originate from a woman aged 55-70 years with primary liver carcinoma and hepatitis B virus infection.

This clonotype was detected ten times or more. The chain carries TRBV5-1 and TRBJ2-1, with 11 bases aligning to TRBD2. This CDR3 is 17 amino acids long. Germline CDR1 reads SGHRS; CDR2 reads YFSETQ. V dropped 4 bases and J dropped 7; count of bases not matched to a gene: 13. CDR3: CASSPVTSGSIGNEQFF. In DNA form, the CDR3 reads TGCGCCAGCAGCCCCGTTACTAGCGGGAGCATCGGTAATGAGCAGTTCTTC.

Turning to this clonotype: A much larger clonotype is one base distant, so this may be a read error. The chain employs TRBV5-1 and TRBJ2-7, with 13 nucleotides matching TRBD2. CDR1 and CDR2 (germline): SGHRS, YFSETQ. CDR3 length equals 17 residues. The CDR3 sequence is CASSSRTSGGVSHEQYF. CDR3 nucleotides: TGCGCCAGCAGCTCGAGGACTAGCGGGGGAGTCTCCCACGAGCAGTACTTC. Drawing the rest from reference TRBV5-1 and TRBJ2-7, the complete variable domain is KAGVTQTPRYLIKTRGQQVTLSCSPISGHRSVSWYQQTPGQGLQFLFEYFSETQRNKGNFPGRFSGRQFSNSRSEMNVSTLELGDSALYLCASSSRTSGGVSHEQYFGPGTRLTVT.

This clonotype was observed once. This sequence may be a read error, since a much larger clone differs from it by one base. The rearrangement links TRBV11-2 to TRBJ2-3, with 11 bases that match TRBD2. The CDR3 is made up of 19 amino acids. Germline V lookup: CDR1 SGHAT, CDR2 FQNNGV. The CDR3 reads CVNSIPGLAEFSSRSTQYF. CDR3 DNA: TGTGTCAACAGCATACCGGGACTAGCGGAATTTAGTAGTCGAAGTACGCAGTATTTT.

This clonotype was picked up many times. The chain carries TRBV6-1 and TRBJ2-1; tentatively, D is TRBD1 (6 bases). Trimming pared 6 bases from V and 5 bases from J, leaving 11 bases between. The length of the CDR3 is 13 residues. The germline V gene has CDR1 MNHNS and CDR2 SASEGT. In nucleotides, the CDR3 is TGTGCCAGCAGATTTGGGGGCAACAATGAGCAGTTCTTC. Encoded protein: CASRFGGNNEQFF.

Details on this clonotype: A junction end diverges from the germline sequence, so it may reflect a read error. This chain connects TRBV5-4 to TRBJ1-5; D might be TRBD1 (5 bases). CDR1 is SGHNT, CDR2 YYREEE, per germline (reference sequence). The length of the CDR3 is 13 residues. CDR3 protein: CVSSTDRYQPQHF. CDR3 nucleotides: TGTGTCAGCAGCACTGACAGATATCAGCCCCAGCATTTT.

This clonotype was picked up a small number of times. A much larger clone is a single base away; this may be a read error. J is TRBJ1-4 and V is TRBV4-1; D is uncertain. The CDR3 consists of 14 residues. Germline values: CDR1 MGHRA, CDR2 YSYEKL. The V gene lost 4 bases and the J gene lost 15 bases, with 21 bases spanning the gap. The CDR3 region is CASSPVLAAAGLFF. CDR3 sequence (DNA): TGCGCCAGCAGCCCAGTACTGGCAGCGGCGGGCTTGTTTTTT.

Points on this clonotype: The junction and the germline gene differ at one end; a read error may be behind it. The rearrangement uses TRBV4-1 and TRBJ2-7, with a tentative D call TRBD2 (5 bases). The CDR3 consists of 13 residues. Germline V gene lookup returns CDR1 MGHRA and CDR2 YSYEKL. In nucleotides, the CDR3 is TGCGCCAGCCGCCAAAAGGGAGAATACGAGCAATACTTC. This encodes CASRQKGEYEQYF.

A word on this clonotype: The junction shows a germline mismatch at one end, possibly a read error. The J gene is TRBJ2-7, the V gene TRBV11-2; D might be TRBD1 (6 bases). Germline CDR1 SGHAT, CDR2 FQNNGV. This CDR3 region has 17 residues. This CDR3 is CASGFQPGQGARYEQYF. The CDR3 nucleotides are TGTGCCAGCGGCTTCCAACCGGGACAAGGGGCGCGATACGAGCAGTACTTC.

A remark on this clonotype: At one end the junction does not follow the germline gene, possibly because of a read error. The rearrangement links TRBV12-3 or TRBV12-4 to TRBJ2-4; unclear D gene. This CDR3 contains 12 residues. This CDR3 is CVSSLMENILYF. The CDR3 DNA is TGTGTCAGCAGTCTCATGGAAAACATTCTGTACTTC.

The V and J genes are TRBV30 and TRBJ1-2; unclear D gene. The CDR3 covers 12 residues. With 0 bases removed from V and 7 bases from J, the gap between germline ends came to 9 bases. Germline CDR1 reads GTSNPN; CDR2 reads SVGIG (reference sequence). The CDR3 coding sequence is TGTGCCTGGAGTGTACAATGGGGTGGCTACACCTTC. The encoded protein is CAWSVQWGGYTF.

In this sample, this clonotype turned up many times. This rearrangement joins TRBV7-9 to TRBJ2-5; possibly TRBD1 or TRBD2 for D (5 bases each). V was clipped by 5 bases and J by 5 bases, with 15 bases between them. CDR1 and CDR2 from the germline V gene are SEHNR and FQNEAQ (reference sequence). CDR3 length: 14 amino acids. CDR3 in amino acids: CASSPGIRRETQYF. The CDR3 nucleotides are TGTGCCAGCAGCCCAGGGATCCGGAGGGAGACCCAGTACTTC.

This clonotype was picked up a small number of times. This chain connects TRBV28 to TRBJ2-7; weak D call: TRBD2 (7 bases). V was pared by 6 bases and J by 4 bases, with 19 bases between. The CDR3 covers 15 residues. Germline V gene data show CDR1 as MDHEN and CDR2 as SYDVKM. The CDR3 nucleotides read TGTGCCAGCAGCCTTGGGGGGGCCTCGGGGTACGAGCAGTACTTC. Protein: CASSLGGASGYEQYF.

The CDR3 spells CASNRRLAGGHGDEQFF. CDR3 nucleotides: TGTGCCAGCAACAGGAGACTAGCGGGAGGGCATGGGGATGAGCAGTTCTTC. This sequence joins TRBV11-2 and TRBJ2-1, with 14 bases lining up with TRBD2. Germline assignment: CDR1 SGHAT and CDR2 FQNNGV. V shed 7 bases, J shed 8 bases, and the junction held 13 bases outside the gene matches. The CDR3 sequence is 17 residues long.

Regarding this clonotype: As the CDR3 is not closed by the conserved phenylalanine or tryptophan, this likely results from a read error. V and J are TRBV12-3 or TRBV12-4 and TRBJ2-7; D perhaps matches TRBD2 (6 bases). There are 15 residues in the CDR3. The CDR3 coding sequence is TGTGCTAGCAGTTTAGGAGGAGGGAGTGCCGACGAGCAGTACCTC. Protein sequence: CASSLGGGSADEQYL.

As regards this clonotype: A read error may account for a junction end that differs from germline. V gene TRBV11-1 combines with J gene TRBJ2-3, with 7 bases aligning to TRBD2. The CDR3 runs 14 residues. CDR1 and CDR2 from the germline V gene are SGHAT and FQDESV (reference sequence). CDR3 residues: CTSCLRQRAGESRF. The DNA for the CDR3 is TGTACCAGCTGCTTAAGGCAACGTGCGGGAGAGTCTCGCTTT.

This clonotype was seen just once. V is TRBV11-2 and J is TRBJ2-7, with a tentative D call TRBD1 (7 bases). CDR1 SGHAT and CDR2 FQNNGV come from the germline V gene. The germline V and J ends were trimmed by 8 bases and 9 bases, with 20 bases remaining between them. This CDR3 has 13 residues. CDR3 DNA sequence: TGTGCCAGCGCCCCGGAACTAGCAGGGGGGCAGTACTTC. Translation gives CASAPELAGGQYF.

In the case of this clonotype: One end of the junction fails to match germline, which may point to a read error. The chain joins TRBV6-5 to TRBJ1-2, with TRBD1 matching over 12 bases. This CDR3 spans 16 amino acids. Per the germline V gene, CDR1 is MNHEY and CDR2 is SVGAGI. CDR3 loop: CASTRDRGLVNYGCTF. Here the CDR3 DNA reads TGTGCCAGCACCCGGGACAGGGGGCTTGTTAACTATGGCTGCACCTTC.

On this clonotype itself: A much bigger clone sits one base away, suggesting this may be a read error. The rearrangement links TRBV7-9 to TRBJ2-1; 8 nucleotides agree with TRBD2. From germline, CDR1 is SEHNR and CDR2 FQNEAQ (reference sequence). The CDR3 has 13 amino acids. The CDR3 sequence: CASRLAGYSEQFF. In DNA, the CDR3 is TGTGCCAGCCGTCTAGCGGGCTACAGTGAGCAGTTCTTC.

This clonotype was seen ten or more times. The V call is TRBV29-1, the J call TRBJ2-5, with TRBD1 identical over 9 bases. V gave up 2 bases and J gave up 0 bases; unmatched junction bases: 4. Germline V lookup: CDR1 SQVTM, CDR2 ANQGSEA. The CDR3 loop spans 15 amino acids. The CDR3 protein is CSVEPRDRDQETQYF. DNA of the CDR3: TGCAGCGTTGAACCCCGGGACAGGGACCAAGAGACCCAGTACTTC.

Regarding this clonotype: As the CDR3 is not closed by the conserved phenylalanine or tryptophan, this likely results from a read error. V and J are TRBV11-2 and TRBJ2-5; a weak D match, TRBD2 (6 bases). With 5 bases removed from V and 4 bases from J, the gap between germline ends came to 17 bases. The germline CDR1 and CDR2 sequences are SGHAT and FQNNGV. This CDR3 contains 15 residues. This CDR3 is CASSGGSSGAETQYI. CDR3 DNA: TGTGCCAGCAGCGGGGGGAGTTCCGGAGCAGAGACCCAGTACATC.

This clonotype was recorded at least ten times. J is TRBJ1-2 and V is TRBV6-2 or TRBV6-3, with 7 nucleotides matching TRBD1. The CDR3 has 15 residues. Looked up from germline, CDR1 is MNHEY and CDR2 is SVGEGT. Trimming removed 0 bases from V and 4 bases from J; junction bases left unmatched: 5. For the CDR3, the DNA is TGTGCCAGCAGTTACTCGGGGACAGCTTTCTATGGCTACACCTTC. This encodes CASSYSGTAFYGYTF.

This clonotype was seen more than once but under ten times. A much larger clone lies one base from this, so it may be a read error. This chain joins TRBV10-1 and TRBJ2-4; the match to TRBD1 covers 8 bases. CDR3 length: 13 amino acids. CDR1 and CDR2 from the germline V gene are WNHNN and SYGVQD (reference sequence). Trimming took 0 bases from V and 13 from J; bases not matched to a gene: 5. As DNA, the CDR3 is TGCGCCAGCAGTGAGTCGGGGGGACAGGTACAGTACTTC. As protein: CASSESGGQVQYF.

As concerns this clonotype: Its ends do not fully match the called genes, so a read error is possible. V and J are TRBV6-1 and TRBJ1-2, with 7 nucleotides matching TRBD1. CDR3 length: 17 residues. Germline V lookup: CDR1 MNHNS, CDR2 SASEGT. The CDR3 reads CVSTAGTAGYYAGGYTF. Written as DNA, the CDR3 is TGTGTCAGCACCGCCGGGACAGCGGGATACTATGCTGGGGGCTACACCTTC.

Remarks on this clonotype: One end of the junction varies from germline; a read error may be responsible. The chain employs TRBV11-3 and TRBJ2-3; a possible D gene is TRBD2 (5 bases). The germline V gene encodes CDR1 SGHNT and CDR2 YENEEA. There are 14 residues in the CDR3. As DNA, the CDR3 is TGTGCCACCAGCTTCAGGACTGGCACAGATACGCAGTATTTC. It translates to CATSFRTGTDTQYF. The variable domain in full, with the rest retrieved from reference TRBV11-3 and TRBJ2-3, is EAGVVQSPRYKIIEKKQPVAFWCNPISGHNTLYWYLQNLGQGPELLIRYENEEAVDDSQLPKDRFSAERLKGVDSTLKIQPAELGDSAVYLCATSFRTGTDTQYFGPGTRLTVL.

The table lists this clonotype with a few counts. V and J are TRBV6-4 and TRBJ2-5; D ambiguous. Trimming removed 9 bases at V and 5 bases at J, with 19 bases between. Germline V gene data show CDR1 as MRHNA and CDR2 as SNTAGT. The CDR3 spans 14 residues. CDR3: CASLRFSLEETQYF. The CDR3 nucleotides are TGTGCCAGTCTGAGGTTCTCGTTAGAGGAGACCCAGTACTTC.

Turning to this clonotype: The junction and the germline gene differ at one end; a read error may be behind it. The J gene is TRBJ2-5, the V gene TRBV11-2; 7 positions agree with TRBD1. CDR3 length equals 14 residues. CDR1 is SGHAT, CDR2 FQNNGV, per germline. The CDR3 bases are TGTGCCGGCAGCTGCAGGGGGTCTGATGAGACCCAGTACTTC. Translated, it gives CAGSCRGSDETQYF.

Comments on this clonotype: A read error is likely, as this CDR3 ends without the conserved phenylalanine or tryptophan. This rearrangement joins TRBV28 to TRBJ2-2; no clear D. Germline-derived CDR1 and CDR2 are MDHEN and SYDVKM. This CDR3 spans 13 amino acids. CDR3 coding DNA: TGTGCCAGCACCCGGGCCAACATCGGGGAGCTGTTTCTT. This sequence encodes CASTRANIGELFL.

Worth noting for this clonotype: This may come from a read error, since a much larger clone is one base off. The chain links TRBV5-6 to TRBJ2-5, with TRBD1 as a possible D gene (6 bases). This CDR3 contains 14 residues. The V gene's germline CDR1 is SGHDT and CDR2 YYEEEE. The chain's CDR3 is CAISSDSGIETQYF. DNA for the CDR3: TGTGCCATCAGCTCGGACAGTGGCATCGAGACCCAGTACTTC.

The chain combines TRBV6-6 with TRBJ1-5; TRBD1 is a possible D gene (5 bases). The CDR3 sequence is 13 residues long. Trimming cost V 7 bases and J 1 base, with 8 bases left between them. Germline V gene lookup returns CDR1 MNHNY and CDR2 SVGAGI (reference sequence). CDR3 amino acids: CASKWDSNQPQHF. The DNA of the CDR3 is TGTGCCAGCAAGTGGGACAGCAATCAGCCCCAGCATTTT.

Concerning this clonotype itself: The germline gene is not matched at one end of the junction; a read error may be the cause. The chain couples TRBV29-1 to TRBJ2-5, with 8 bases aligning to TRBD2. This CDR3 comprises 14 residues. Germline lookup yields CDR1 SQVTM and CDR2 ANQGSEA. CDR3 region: CNVVKRESQDTQYF. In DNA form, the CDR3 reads TGCAACGTTGTCAAGCGGGAGTCCCAAGATACCCAGTACTTC.